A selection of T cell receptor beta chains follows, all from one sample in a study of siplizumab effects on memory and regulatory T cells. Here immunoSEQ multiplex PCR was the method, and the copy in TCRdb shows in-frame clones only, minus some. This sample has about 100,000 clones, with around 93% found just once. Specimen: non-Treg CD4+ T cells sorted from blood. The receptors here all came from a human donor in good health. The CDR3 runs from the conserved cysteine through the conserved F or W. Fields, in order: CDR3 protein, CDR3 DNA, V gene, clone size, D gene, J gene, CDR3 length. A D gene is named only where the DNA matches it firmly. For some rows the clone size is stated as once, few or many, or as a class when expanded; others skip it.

CDR3aa: CASMGQVQQPQHF
CDR3nt: TGTGCCAGTATGGGGCAGGTCCAACAGCCCCAGCATTTT
v_gene: TRBV19
abundance: -
d_gene: -
j_gene: TRBJ1-5
len: 13

CDR3aa: CASSLSPGRAPKNIQYF
CDR3nt: TGTGCCAGCAGCTTGTCTCCGGGACGGGCCCCCAAAAACATTCAGTACTTC
v_gene: TRBV5-5
abundance: -
d_gene: -
j_gene: TRBJ2-4
len: 17

CDR3aa: CASSSSPGLTNNEKLFF
CDR3nt: TGCGCCAGCAGCTCGTCCCCGGGACTAACTAATAATGAAAAACTGTTTTTT
v_gene: TRBV5-1
abundance: once
d_gene: -
j_gene: TRBJ1-4
len: 17

CDR3aa: CASSLDNLRNEQFF
CDR3nt: TGCGCCAGCAGCTTGGACAACCTTAGGAATGAGCAGTTCTTC
v_gene: TRBV5-1
abundance: -
d_gene: -
j_gene: TRBJ2-1
len: 14

CDR3aa: CASSPPSGGRDTQYF
CDR3nt: TGTGCCAGTAGTCCTCCGAGCGGAGGGAGGGATACGCAGTATTTT
v_gene: TRBV19
abundance: -
d_gene: -
j_gene: TRBJ2-3
len: 15

CDR3aa: CASSYPAGGHETQYF
CDR3nt: TGTGCCAGCAGCTATCCTGCGGGGGGGCATGAGACCCAGTACTTC
v_gene: TRBV5-4
abundance: -
d_gene: TRBD2
j_gene: TRBJ2-5
len: 15

CDR3aa: CASSPKRDNVANEKLFF
CDR3nt: TGTGCCAGCAGCCCAAAACGCGACAATGTGGCTAATGAAAAACTGTTTTTT
v_gene: TRBV7-8
abundance: -
d_gene: -
j_gene: TRBJ1-4
len: 17

CDR3aa: CASSMSVGGLHYEQYF
CDR3nt: TGTGCCAGCAGCATGAGCGTTGGGGGCCTTCACTACGAGCAGTACTTC
v_gene: TRBV5-6
abundance: -
d_gene: -
j_gene: TRBJ2-7
len: 16

CDR3aa: CASTLAGGPYNEQFF
CDR3nt: TGTGCCAGTACCTTAGCGGGAGGGCCGTACAATGAGCAGTTCTTC
v_gene: TRBV19
abundance: -
d_gene: TRBD2
j_gene: TRBJ2-1
len: 15

CDR3aa: CASSSAPASGRGEQYF
CDR3nt: TGTGCCAGCAGCTCGGCCCCGGCTAGCGGGAGGGGAGAGCAGTACTTC
v_gene: TRBV5-6
abundance: -
d_gene: TRBD2
j_gene: TRBJ2-7
len: 16

CDR3aa: CASSISYDIRGTEAFF
CDR3nt: TGTGCCAGTAGTATATCGTATGACATTCGTGGCACTGAAGCTTTCTTT
v_gene: TRBV19
abundance: -
d_gene: -
j_gene: TRBJ1-1
len: 16

CDR3aa: CACQQGTYIDTEAFF
CDR3nt: TGTGCCTGTCAGCAGGGCACTTATATTGACACTGAAGCTTTCTTT
v_gene: TRBV30
abundance: few
d_gene: -
j_gene: TRBJ1-1
len: 15

CDR3aa: CASSFSGRATDTQYF
CDR3nt: TGTGCCAGCAGTTTTAGCGGGAGGGCCACAGATACGCAGTATTTT
v_gene: TRBV28
abundance: -
d_gene: TRBD2
j_gene: TRBJ2-3
len: 15

CDR3aa: CASSEWGSGNTGELFF
CDR3nt: TGTGCCAGCAGTGAATGGGGTAGCGGGAACACCGGGGAGCTGTTTTTT
v_gene: TRBV25-1
abundance: -
d_gene: -
j_gene: TRBJ2-2
len: 16

CDR3aa: CASSSKGQTSYNEQFF
CDR3nt: TGTGCCAGCAGCTCAAAGGGACAGACCTCCTACAATGAGCAGTTCTTC
v_gene: TRBV7-2
abundance: once
d_gene: TRBD1
j_gene: TRBJ2-1
len: 16

CDR3aa: CASGDVRNTGELFF
CDR3nt: TGCGCCAGCGGAGATGTAAGGAACACCGGGGAGCTGTTTTTT
v_gene: TRBV5-1
abundance: -
d_gene: -
j_gene: TRBJ2-2
len: 14

CDR3aa: CASSQNLGHIIQYF
CDR3nt: TGTGCCAGCAGCCAGAACCTGGGACATATAATTCAGTACTTC
v_gene: TRBV7-9
abundance: -
d_gene: -
j_gene: TRBJ2-4
len: 14

CDR3aa: CASTLPGTEAFF
CDR3nt: TGTGCCAGTACCCTACCTGGGACTGAAGCTTTCTTT
v_gene: TRBV19
abundance: -
d_gene: -
j_gene: TRBJ1-1
len: 12

CDR3aa: CASSPQGVVLDEQFF
CDR3nt: TGTGCCAGCAGCCCACAGGGGGTTGTCTTGGATGAGCAGTTCTTC
v_gene: TRBV28
abundance: -
d_gene: TRBD1
j_gene: TRBJ2-1
len: 15

CDR3aa: CASSYTGGGSVLTF
CDR3nt: TGTGCCAGCAGTTACACGGGGGGTGGGTCCGTCCTGACTTTC
v_gene: TRBV6-5
abundance: -
d_gene: TRBD2
j_gene: TRBJ2-6
len: 14

CDR3aa: CATRPVVGPHNEQFF
CDR3nt: TGCGCCACAAGGCCCGTGGTGGGGCCCCACAATGAGCAGTTCTTC
v_gene: TRBV4-1
abundance: -
d_gene: -
j_gene: TRBJ2-1
len: 15

CDR3aa: CASSINDQTETQYF
CDR3nt: TGTGCCAGTAGTATTAACGATCAGACGGAGACCCAGTACTTC
v_gene: TRBV19
abundance: -
d_gene: -
j_gene: TRBJ2-5
len: 14

CDR3aa: CASSQGQGAYEQYF
CDR3nt: TGTGCCAGCAGCCAAGGACAGGGGGCCTACGAGCAGTACTTC
v_gene: TRBV4-2
abundance: -
d_gene: TRBD1
j_gene: TRBJ2-7
len: 14

CDR3aa: CASRPGGGANEQFF
CDR3nt: TGTGCCAGCAGGCCTGGCGGTGGGGCCAATGAGCAGTTCTTC
v_gene: TRBV6-1
abundance: -
d_gene: -
j_gene: TRBJ2-1
len: 14

CDR3aa: CASSLERGAGSLSNQPQHF
CDR3nt: TGTGCCAGCAGCTTGGAGAGGGGCGCGGGGTCCCTCAGCAATCAGCCCCAGCATTTT
v_gene: TRBV5-8
abundance: once
d_gene: -
j_gene: TRBJ1-5
len: 19

CDR3aa: CASSLSGNTDTQYF
CDR3nt: TGTGCCAGCAGCTTATCCGGGAACACAGATACGCAGTATTTT
v_gene: TRBV7-9
abundance: -
d_gene: -
j_gene: TRBJ2-3
len: 14

CDR3aa: CASSLSMAARDTQYF
CDR3nt: TGTGCCAGCAGTTTATCGATGGCTGCCCGAGATACGCAGTATTTT
v_gene: TRBV27
abundance: -
d_gene: -
j_gene: TRBJ2-3
len: 15

CDR3aa: CASSISVPQPQHF
CDR3nt: TGTGCCAGTAGTATTTCTGTACCTCAGCCCCAGCATTTT
v_gene: TRBV19
abundance: -
d_gene: -
j_gene: TRBJ1-5
len: 13

CDR3aa: CASSYQGRNTEAFF
CDR3nt: TGTGCCAGCAGTTACCAGGGCCGGAACACTGAAGCTTTCTTT
v_gene: TRBV6-5
abundance: -
d_gene: -
j_gene: TRBJ1-1
len: 14

CDR3aa: CASSTGSYNEQFF
CDR3nt: TGTGCCAGCAGCACGGGTTCTTACAATGAGCAGTTCTTC
v_gene: TRBV7-3
abundance: once
d_gene: -
j_gene: TRBJ2-1
len: 13

CDR3aa: CASSVAGAANTEAFF
CDR3nt: TGTGCCAGCAGCGTAGCCGGGGCGGCGAACACTGAAGCTTTCTTT
v_gene: TRBV9
abundance: -
d_gene: -
j_gene: TRBJ1-1
len: 15

CDR3aa: CASKLKGSYNEQFF
CDR3nt: TGTGCCAGCAAATTGAAGGGCTCCTACAATGAGCAGTTCTTC
v_gene: TRBV5-4
abundance: few
d_gene: -
j_gene: TRBJ2-1
len: 14

CDR3aa: CASSIEAGGRRDEQFF
CDR3nt: TGTGCCAGTAGTATAGAAGCGGGAGGCCGTAGGGATGAGCAGTTCTTC
v_gene: TRBV19
abundance: -
d_gene: TRBD2
j_gene: TRBJ2-1
len: 16

CDR3aa: CASSPGGDEQFF
CDR3nt: TGCGCCAGCAGCCCCGGGGGGGATGAGCAGTTCTTC
v_gene: TRBV5-1
abundance: -
d_gene: TRBD2
j_gene: TRBJ2-1
len: 12

CDR3aa: CASSPGVPSTDTQYF
CDR3nt: TGTGCTAGCAGTCCAGGGGTCCCTAGCACAGATACGCAGTATTTT
v_gene: TRBV7-7
abundance: -
d_gene: -
j_gene: TRBJ2-3
len: 15

CDR3aa: CASSAELYSNQPQHF
CDR3nt: TGTGCCAGCTCAGCAGAGCTATATAGCAATCAGCCCCAGCATTTT
v_gene: TRBV6-1
abundance: -
d_gene: -
j_gene: TRBJ1-5
len: 15

CDR3aa: CASSLGVAGDADTQYF
CDR3nt: TGTGCCAGCAGCTTAGGGGTGGCGGGAGACGCAGATACGCAGTATTTT
v_gene: TRBV7-9
abundance: -
d_gene: TRBD2
j_gene: TRBJ2-3
len: 16

CDR3aa: CASSLGLAGSGANVLTF
CDR3nt: TGTGCCAGCAGTCTGGGACTAGCGGGCTCTGGGGCCAACGTCCTGACTTTC
v_gene: TRBV27
abundance: few
d_gene: TRBD2
j_gene: TRBJ2-6
len: 17

CDR3aa: CASSQEGQPTDTQYF
CDR3nt: TGTGCCAGCAGCCAAGAGGGACAACCCACAGATACGCAGTATTTT
v_gene: TRBV4-2
abundance: -
d_gene: -
j_gene: TRBJ2-3
len: 15

CDR3aa: CASSRDQGAAEAFF
CDR3nt: TGTGCCAGCAGCCGGGATCAGGGGGCGGCTGAAGCTTTCTTT
v_gene: TRBV7-9
abundance: -
d_gene: TRBD1
j_gene: TRBJ1-1
len: 14

CDR3aa: CASSEFSGESGYTF
CDR3nt: TGTGCCAGCAGTGAATTTTCTGGGGAGAGTGGCTACACCTTC
v_gene: TRBV6-4
abundance: -
d_gene: -
j_gene: TRBJ1-2
len: 14

CDR3aa: CCSGRNTEAFF
CDR3nt: TGCTGCAGCGGGAGGAACACTGAAGCTTTCTTT
v_gene: TRBV25-1
abundance: -
d_gene: -
j_gene: TRBJ1-1
len: 11

CDR3aa: CAWSAQASSYNSPLHF
CDR3nt: TGTGCCTGGAGTGCTCAGGCTAGCTCCTATAATTCACCCCTCCACTTT
v_gene: TRBV30
abundance: -
d_gene: -
j_gene: TRBJ1-6
len: 16

CDR3aa: CASSFDRRTGSGANVLTF
CDR3nt: TGTGCCAGCAGCTTTGACAGGAGAACGGGCTCTGGGGCCAACGTCCTGACTTTC
v_gene: TRBV7-9
abundance: once
d_gene: -
j_gene: TRBJ2-6
len: 18

CDR3aa: CSVGDITGNTIYF
CDR3nt: TGCAGCGTTGGGGACATTACTGGAAACACCATATATTTT
v_gene: TRBV29-1
abundance: -
d_gene: -
j_gene: TRBJ1-3
len: 13

CDR3aa: CAAVRLDAYNEQFF
CDR3nt: TGTGCCGCGGTCCGGTTGGACGCCTACAATGAGCAGTTCTTC
v_gene: TRBV6-5
abundance: -
d_gene: -
j_gene: TRBJ2-1
len: 14

CDR3aa: CASSIRLTSGTSGNEQFF
CDR3nt: TGTGCCAGTAGTATCCGGTTGACTAGCGGGACGAGTGGGAATGAGCAGTTCTTC
v_gene: TRBV19
abundance: -
d_gene: TRBD2
j_gene: TRBJ2-1
len: 18

CDR3aa: CASIGDSHPGEQYF
CDR3nt: TGTGCCAGCATAGGGGACAGCCACCCAGGTGAGCAGTACTTC
v_gene: TRBV6-6
abundance: -
d_gene: TRBD1
j_gene: TRBJ2-7
len: 14